This T cell receptor beta chain came from a study of blood T cell repertoires in COVID-19. The CDR3 contains 18 residues. In germline, CDR1 is MNHEY, CDR2 SMNVEV (reference sequence). V gave up 5 bases and J gave up 2 bases; unmatched junction bases: 13. The repertoire was sequenced with immunoSEQ multiplex PCR; TCRdb's copy has only in-frame clones and lacks some. This table has more than 300,000 clones, around 91% appearing once. This chain links TRBV27 with TRBJ2-1; 9 bases agree with TRBD2. The sample comprised peripheral blood. The TCR was taken from a woman between 18 and 30 years old who had recovered from COVID-19. CDR3 in DNA: TGTGCCAGCAGTCCGGCTGGCGGGAGGGCTCTTCCCTACAATGAGCAGTTCTTC. Protein product: CASSPAGGRALPYNEQFF.